A single sample is the source of the 30 T cell receptor beta chains below, sequenced in a study of T cells in Graves' hyperthyroidism and ophthalmopathy (dated by TCRdb to the late 2010s). Libraries were constructed by multiplex PCR. Sequencing relied on an Illumina HiSeq 2000. TCR beta CDR3 regions were amplified from RNA transcripts. The TCR CDR3 was subjected to a first round of RT-PCR using the HTBI primer set and the Qiagen OneStep RT-PCR kit. TCRdb reworked the public reads: Q25 trimming with fastp, MiXCR clone assembly, productive beta chains retained. Entries are consolidated by CDR3 protein sequence, retaining the most common genes and DNA. The sample yields roughly 300,000 distinct CDR3 sequences; 21% were counted once. 50% of the sample rests with the top ten. Sequences were obtained from blood. These receptors came from a woman between 45 and 65 years old with Graves' hyperthyroidism.

The chain combines TRBV10-2 with TRBJ1-2; no firm D call. V lost 8 bases, J lost 8 bases, and 15 bases lay in between. Per germline, CDR1 WSHSY and CDR2 SAAADI. The CDR3 is made up of 12 amino acids. The CDR3 nucleotides are TGCGCCAGCGGCCTGACTACGTCGGGCTACACCTTC. Translated, it gives CASGLTTSGYTF.

The table lists this clonotype with many counts. V is TRBV6-1 and J is TRBJ1-1; D gene uncertain. The CDR3 sequence is 15 residues long. Trimming left V 5 bases short and J 0 bases short, with 13 bases between. Germline CDR1 MNHNS, CDR2 SASEGT. The DNA of the CDR3 is TGTGCCAGCAGTCCAGCATCTCGATTGAACACTGAAGCTTTCTTT. This encodes CASSPASRLNTEAFF.

At least ten counts were recorded for this clonotype. V gene TRBV12-3 or TRBV12-4 combines with J gene TRBJ1-6; 9 bases map to TRBD1. This CDR3 comprises 17 residues. Trimming took 6 bases from V and 0 from J; bases not matched to a gene: 6. In DNA form, the CDR3 reads TGTGCCAGCAGATACGGACAGGGGAGCTCCTATAATTCACCCCTCCACTTT. This translates into CASRYGQGSSYNSPLHF.

This CDR3 reads CASSFWGPGGETQYF. As DNA, the CDR3 is TGTGCCAGCAGCTTTTGGGGTCCCGGTGGGGAGACCCAGTACTTC. The rearrangement uses TRBV7-2 and TRBJ2-5; D is unresolved. There are 15 residues in the CDR3. V shed 3 bases and J shed 5 bases, with 16 bases lying between them. The V gene's germline CDR1 is SGHTA and CDR2 FQGNSA.

This clonotype was counted only a few times. V gene TRBV28 combines with J gene TRBJ2-1; 12 bases are shared with TRBD2. V shed 6 bases, J shed 8 bases, and the junction held 11 bases outside the gene matches. Germline V lookup: CDR1 MDHEN, CDR2 SYDVKM. This CDR3 is built from 16 residues. DNA of the CDR3: TGTGCCAGCAGCCGGGCGCTAGCGGGGGGGCCGGATGAGCAGTTCTTC. It codes for CASSRALAGGPDEQFF.

This clonotype was counted many times. The V call is TRBV5-1, the J call TRBJ2-7, with D tentatively TRBD1 or TRBD2 (6 bases each). This CDR3 has 14 amino acids. The V and J ends lost 7 bases and 7 bases respectively, with 21 bases between them. The germline V gene encodes CDR1 SGHRS and CDR2 YFSETQ. CDR3 DNA: TGCGCCAGCCTCATAGGACCGGGGGCTGGGGAGCAGTACTTC. This gives the protein CASLIGPGAGEQYF. The full variable domain, its missing parts supplied by reference TRBV5-1 and TRBJ2-7, is KAGVTQTPRYLIKTRGQQVTLSCSPISGHRSVSWYQQTPGQGLQFLFEYFSETQRNKGNFPGRFSGRQFSNSRSEMNVSTLELGDSALYLCASLIGPGAGEQYFGPGTRLTVT.

This clonotype was counted many times. CDR3 bases: TGTGCCTGGACCATACCAGGGGTGGGCTTGGATACGCAGTATTTT. Its protein product is CAWTIPGVGLDTQYF. The chain has TRBV30 and TRBJ2-3; tentatively, D is TRBD1 (6 bases). The CDR3 length is 15 residues. With 4 bases removed from V and 6 bases from J, the gap between germline ends came to 20 bases. In germline, CDR1 is GTSNPN, CDR2 SVGIG (reference sequence).

The V and J genes are TRBV6-1 and TRBJ2-2; 10 bases line up with TRBD1. The CDR3 sequence is 16 residues long. Germline lookup yields CDR1 MNHNS and CDR2 SASEGT. After removal of 3 bases from V and 11 bases from J, the junction contained 12 bases not matched to a gene. This CDR3 reads CASSDLSWTGGRELFF. The CDR3 region has the DNA TGTGCCAGCAGTGATCTCTCCTGGACAGGGGGTCGAGAGCTGTTTTTT.

This clonotype was found a few times. This sequence joins TRBV7-2 and TRBJ2-3; a weak D match, TRBD2 (6 bases). The germline V and J ends were trimmed by 5 bases and 3 bases, with 15 bases remaining between them. Germline CDR1 reads SGHTA; CDR2 reads FQGNSA. The CDR3 has 15 residues. Here the CDR3 reads CASSPRRLGTDTQYF. CDR3 bases: TGTGCCAGCAGCCCCCGGAGACTAGGGACAGATACGCAGTATTTT.

This clonotype was observed at least ten times. V usage is TRBV20-1 and J usage is TRBJ1-1; D unclear. V lost 6 bases and J lost 5, with 13 bases in between. Germline lookup yields CDR1 DFQATT and CDR2 SNEGSKA (reference sequence). This CDR3 region has 12 residues. CDR3 nucleotide sequence: TGCAGTGCACAAGGCACGGGTACTGAAGCTTTCTTT. Its protein product is CSAQGTGTEAFF.

This clonotype showed up many times. The gene calls are TRBV14 and TRBJ2-3; 9 positions agree with TRBD2. V dropped 1 base and J dropped 8; count of bases not matched to a gene: 7. CDR3 length equals 15 residues. CDR1 SGHDN and CDR2 FVKESK come from the germline V gene. The CDR3 spells CASSQGLAGRGTQYF. The CDR3 nucleotides are TGTGCCAGCAGCCAAGGCCTAGCGGGAAGGGGTACGCAGTATTTT.

At least ten counts were recorded for this clonotype. The chain recombines TRBV6-2 or TRBV6-3 with TRBJ2-3, with 11 bases fitting TRBD2. The ends lost 6 bases at V and 1 base at J; junction bases unmatched: 3. Germline CDR1 MNHEY, CDR2 SVGEGT. The CDR3 is 15 amino acids. The CDR3 sequence is CASRTTSGGTDTQYF. In DNA form, the CDR3 reads TGTGCCAGCAGAACGACTAGCGGGGGCACAGATACGCAGTATTTT.

The sample holds many counts of this clonotype. The chain is built from TRBV28 and TRBJ2-3; D unresolved. The V end lost 2 bases, the J end lost 2 bases, and 20 bases lay between the germline ends. Germline CDR1 MDHEN, CDR2 SYDVKM. CDR3 length: 18 amino acids. CDR3 in amino acids: CASSLKRAGRAHTDTQYF. DNA for the CDR3: TGTGCCAGCAGTTTAAAACGGGCAGGAAGAGCACACACAGATACGCAGTATTTT. Based on the CDR3 plus reference TRBV28 and TRBJ2-3, the full variable domain is DVKVTQSSRYLVKRTGEKVFLECVQDMDHENMFWYRQDPGLGLRLIYFSYDVKMKEKGDIPEGYSVSREKKERFSLILESASTNQTSMYLCASSLKRAGRAHTDTQYFGPGTRLTVL.

For the CDR3, the DNA is TGTGCCAGCAGGGCGGGGCCCTACGAGCAGTACTTC. Its protein is CASRAGPYEQYF. This chain joins TRBV6-1 and TRBJ2-7, with D perhaps TRBD2 (6 bases). This CDR3 comprises 12 residues. Germline CDR1 and CDR2: MNHNS and SASEGT. Trimming shortened V by 6 bases and J by 2 bases, and 8 bases separated the two germline ends.

The sample holds a few counts of this clonotype. CDR3 sequence reads: CASTTGTGVNEQFF. The CDR3 nucleotides are TGTGCCAGCACGACCGGGACAGGGGTTAATGAGCAGTTCTTC. This chain joins TRBV6-1 and TRBJ2-1, with 10 bases lining up with TRBD1. CDR1 and CDR2 (germline): MNHNS, SASEGT. The CDR3 length is 14 residues. The V and J ends lost 7 bases and 7 bases, in that order; junction bases with no gene match: 7.

This clonotype was found many times. This rearrangement joins TRBV11-2 to TRBJ2-2, with D unclear. The germline V and J ends were trimmed by 1 base and 4 bases, with 7 bases remaining between them. CDR3 size: 14 residues. Germline CDR1 reads SGHAT; CDR2 reads FQNNGV. CDR3 in DNA: TGTGCCAGCAGCTTAGTTTTAGGCACCGGGGAGCTGTTTTTT. It is translated as CASSLVLGTGELFF.

This clonotype was counted a few times. The chain uses TRBV7-8 and TRBJ1-5, with 7 bases lining up with TRBD1. The CDR3 is 18 residues long. Per germline, CDR1 SGHVS and CDR2 FQNEAQ. J lost 6 bases, V lost 2 bases, and 16 bases had no gene match. The CDR3: CASSLPSGQDYSGQPQHF. The DNA of the CDR3 is TGTGCCAGCAGCTTACCCAGTGGACAGGACTACAGCGGTCAGCCCCAGCATTTT.

This clonotype was observed many times. The rearrangement joins TRBV7-8 to TRBJ2-1; 8 bases are shared with TRBD2. Germline-derived CDR1 and CDR2 are SGHVS and FQNEAQ. The CDR3 is 16 residues long. The V segment lost 5 bases and the J segment 3 bases; nucleotides outside the gene matches: 9. The CDR3 loop reads CASSVKPAGVYNEQFF. As DNA, the CDR3 is TGTGCCAGCAGCGTTAAACCAGCGGGGGTCTACAATGAGCAGTTCTTC.

This clonotype was counted many times. The chain carries TRBV5-1 and TRBJ2-1; TRBD1 aligns across 9 bases. The trim removed 4 bases at V and 8 bases at J, leaving 7 bases unmatched. This CDR3 contains 14 residues. Germline V lookup: CDR1 SGHRS, CDR2 YFSETQ. DNA for the CDR3: TGCGCCAGCAGCCCGCGGGACAGGGCGGATGAGCAGTTCTTC. Amino acids: CASSPRDRADEQFF.

This clonotype was recorded at least ten times. This rearrangement joins TRBV5-1 to TRBJ2-2; maybe TRBD1 (5 bases). This CDR3 is built from 15 residues. With 4 bases removed from V and 2 bases from J, the gap between germline ends came to 12 bases. CDR1 and CDR2 from the germline V gene are SGHRS and YFSETQ. CDR3 protein: CASSGAGSNTGELFF. CDR3 DNA: TGCGCCAGCAGCGGGGCCGGGTCCAACACCGGGGAGCTGTTTTTT.

To note about this clonotype: This clone may be a read error of a much larger clone one base away. The V gene is TRBV6-1, the J gene TRBJ1-2; D is ambiguous. This CDR3 comprises 14 residues. The germline V gene has CDR1 MNHNS and CDR2 SASEGT. The V end was cut by 6 bases, the J end by 8 bases, with 19 bases between. The CDR3 reads CASSHQERFHGYTF. For the CDR3, the DNA is TGTGCCAGCAGCCACCAAGAGCGGTTTCACGGCTACACCTTC.

V is TRBV6-1 and J is TRBJ1-1; 8 bases line up with TRBD1. Germline V lookup: CDR1 MNHNS, CDR2 SASEGT. V trimming: 9 bases; J trimming: 4 bases; junction bases outside the gene matches: 7. CDR3 size: 13 residues. CDR3 loop: CASADRGSTEAFF. The CDR3 nucleotides are TGTGCCAGTGCAGACAGGGGTAGCACTGAAGCTTTCTTT.

V is TRBV11-1 and J is TRBJ2-7, with TRBD2 as a possible D gene (6 bases). There are 13 residues in the CDR3. The germline gives CDR1 SGHAT, CDR2 FQDESV (reference sequence). Trimming cost V 6 bases and J 3 bases, with 12 bases left between them. The CDR3 DNA reads TGTGCCAGCAGAAACCCGGGGGACTACGAGCAGTACTTC. Protein sequence: CASRNPGDYEQYF.

In regard to this clonotype: This may arise from a read error, as a much more abundant clone is one base away. The J gene is TRBJ2-2, the V gene TRBV6-2 or TRBV6-3; D is unresolved. Looked up from germline, CDR1 is MNHEY and CDR2 is SVGEGT. With 0 bases removed from V and 3 bases from J, the gap between germline ends came to 5 bases. This CDR3 contains 14 residues. CDR3 in amino acids: CASSYSSDTGELFF. CDR3 bases: TGTGCCAGCAGTTACTCGTCGGACACCGGGGAGCTGTTTTTT.

This sequence joins TRBV5-1 and TRBJ2-7, with D uncertain. This CDR3 contains 14 residues. CDR1 and CDR2 from the germline V gene are SGHRS and YFSETQ. Between the trimmed V and J ends, which lost 0 bases and 3 bases, there was a span of 10 bases. Here the CDR3 DNA reads TGCGCCAGCAGCTTGGATGTGGGGTACTACGAGCAGTACTTC. Encoded protein: CASSLDVGYYEQYF.

On this clonotype itself: A much larger clone sits a single nucleotide away, making a read error possible. The chain employs TRBV14 and TRBJ1-1; a possible D gene is TRBD1 (5 bases). The CDR3 length is 16 residues. V was clipped by 0 bases and J by 6 bases, with 17 bases between them. Looked up from germline, CDR1 is SGHDN and CDR2 is FVKESK. CDR3 amino acids: CASSQDLVRGDAEAFF. The CDR3 DNA follows: TGTGCCAGCAGCCAAGATCTGGTGAGGGGAGACGCTGAAGCTTTCTTT.

The table lists this clonotype with a few counts. This chain connects TRBV2 to TRBJ2-5, with a weak D call TRBD2 (6 bases). The germline gives CDR1 SNHLY, CDR2 FYNNEI. Between the trimmed V and J ends, which lost 4 bases and 0 bases, there was a span of 6 bases. The CDR3 spans 13 residues. This CDR3 is CASSGDYQETQYF. CDR3 nucleotide sequence: TGTGCCAGCAGTGGGGACTACCAAGAGACCCAGTACTTC.

The gene calls are TRBV28 and TRBJ2-7; D is perhaps TRBD2 (5 bases). V lost 6 bases and J lost 3, with 12 bases in between. Germline V gene lookup returns CDR1 MDHEN and CDR2 SYDVKM. CDR3 length: 13 amino acids. As DNA, the CDR3 is TGTGCCAGCAGCCGTGGACTTTTCTACGAGCAGTACTTC. This gives the protein CASSRGLFYEQYF. Complete variable domain (other parts from reference TRBV28 and TRBJ2-7): DVKVTQSSRYLVKRTGEKVFLECVQDMDHENMFWYRQDPGLGLRLIYFSYDVKMKEKGDIPEGYSVSREKKERFSLILESASTNQTSMYLCASSRGLFYEQYFGPGTRLTVT.

The rearrangement uses TRBV13 and TRBJ2-1, with D uncertain. V shed 0 bases and J shed 7 bases, with 7 bases lying between them. The CDR3 contains 13 residues. The germline CDR1 and CDR2 sequences are PRHDT and FYEKMQ (reference sequence). This CDR3 is CASSLGRINEQFF. CDR3 sequence (DNA): TGTGCCAGCAGCTTAGGGCGGATTAATGAGCAGTTCTTC. Based on the CDR3 plus reference TRBV13 and TRBJ2-1, the full variable domain is AAGVIQSPRHLIKEKRETATLKCYPIPRHDTVYWYQQGPGQDPQFLISFYEKMQSDKGSIPDRFSAQQFSDYHSELNMSSLELGDSALYFCASSLGRINEQFFGPGTRLTVL.

The chain uses TRBV7-8 and TRBJ2-1, with 11 bases lining up with TRBD2. Trimming removed 5 bases from V and 1 base from J; junction bases left unmatched: 4. Germline loops: CDR1 SGHVS, CDR2 FQNEAQ. The CDR3 is 16 amino acids. CDR3 coding DNA: TGTGCCAGCAGCAACTTAGCGGGGGGGTCCTACAATGAGCAGTTCTTC. This translates into CASSNLAGGSYNEQFF.